The TCR beta chain described here comes from a study of blood T cells in healthy people across ages. Per sample, no less than 6 micrograms of total RNA were extracted. A second about 7 to 12 cycle PCR used barcoded and J-beta primers. All cDNA molecules were each tagged by a template-switch adaptor with 12 random nucleotides. TCRdb itself ran the 5' RACE reads through MiXCR, one entry per CDR3 protein. Here the sample spans about 730,000 distinct CDR3 sequences, approximately 39% being singletons. In its sample, this clonotype was seen a few times. Antigen specificity is unknown. Study-wide results and caveats: Naive CD4+ cells and diversity were both higher in long-lived donors than in aged donors. Unsorted PBMCs blocked a conclusive comparison of naive and antigen-experienced cells.

Germline V gene sequence: CDR1 DFQATT, CDR2 SNEGSKA (reference sequence). Trimming took off 3 bases at V and 8 bases at J, with 11 bases between the two ends. This CDR3 contains 12 residues. The V and J genes are TRBV20-1 and TRBJ2-1; D might be TRBD1 (6 bases). The TCR sequence derives from a woman aged 55-69 years in good health. Specimen: blood. The chain's CDR3 is CSARRGWDEQFF. CDR3 bases: TGCAGTGCTAGGAGGGGGTGGGATGAGCAGTTCTTC.